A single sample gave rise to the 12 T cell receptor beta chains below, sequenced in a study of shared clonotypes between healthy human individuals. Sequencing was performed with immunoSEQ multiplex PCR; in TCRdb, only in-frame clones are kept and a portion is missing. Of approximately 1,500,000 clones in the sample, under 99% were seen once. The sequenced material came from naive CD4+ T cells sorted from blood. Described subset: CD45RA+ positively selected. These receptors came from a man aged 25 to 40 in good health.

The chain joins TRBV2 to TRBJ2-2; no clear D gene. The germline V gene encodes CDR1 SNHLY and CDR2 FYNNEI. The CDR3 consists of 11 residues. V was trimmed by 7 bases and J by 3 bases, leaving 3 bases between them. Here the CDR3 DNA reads TGTGCCAGCACCCACACCGGGGAGCTGTTTTTT. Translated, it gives CASTHTGELFF.

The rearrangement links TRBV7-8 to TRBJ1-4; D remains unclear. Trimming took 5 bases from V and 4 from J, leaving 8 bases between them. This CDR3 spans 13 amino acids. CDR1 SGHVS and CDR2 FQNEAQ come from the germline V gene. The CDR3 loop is CASSPDYNEKLFF. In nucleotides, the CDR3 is TGTGCCAGCAGCCCGGACTATAATGAAAAACTGTTTTTT.

The CDR3 is CASSASGFTYNEQFF. CDR3 sequence (DNA): TGTGCCAGCAGCGCTAGCGGGTTCACCTACAATGAGCAGTTCTTC. The chain links TRBV7-2 to TRBJ2-1, with TRBD2 identical over 8 bases. The germline V gene encodes CDR1 SGHTA and CDR2 FQGNSA. Trimming at V came to 5 bases and at J to 2 bases, leaving 5 bases not matched to a gene. This CDR3 comprises 15 residues.

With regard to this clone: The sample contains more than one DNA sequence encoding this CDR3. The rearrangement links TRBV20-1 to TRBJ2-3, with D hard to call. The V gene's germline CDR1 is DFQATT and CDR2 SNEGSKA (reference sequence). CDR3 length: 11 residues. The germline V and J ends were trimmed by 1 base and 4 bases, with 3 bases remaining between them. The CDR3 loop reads CSARAADTQYF. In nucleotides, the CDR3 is TGCAGTGCTAGAGCCGCAGATACGCAGTATTTT.

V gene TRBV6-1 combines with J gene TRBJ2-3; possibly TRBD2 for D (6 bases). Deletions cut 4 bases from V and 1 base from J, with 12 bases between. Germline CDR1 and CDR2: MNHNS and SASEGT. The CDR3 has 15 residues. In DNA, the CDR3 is TGTGCCAGCAGTGGGTCGACTAGGCGCACAGATACGCAGTATTTT. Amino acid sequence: CASSGSTRRTDTQYF.

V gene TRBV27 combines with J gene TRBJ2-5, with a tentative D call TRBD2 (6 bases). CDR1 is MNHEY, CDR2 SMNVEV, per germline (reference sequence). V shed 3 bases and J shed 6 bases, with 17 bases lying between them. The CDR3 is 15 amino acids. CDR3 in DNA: TGTGCCAGCAGTTTGTTCGCGGGGAATGGAAAGACCCAGTACTTC. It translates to CASSLFAGNGKTQYF.

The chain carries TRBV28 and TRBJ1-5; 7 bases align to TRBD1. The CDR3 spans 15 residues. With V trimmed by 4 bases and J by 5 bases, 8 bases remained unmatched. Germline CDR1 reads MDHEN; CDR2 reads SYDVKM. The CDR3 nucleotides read TGTGCCAGCAGTTACCGGGACCAGGGGGATCAGCCCCAGCATTTT. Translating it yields CASSYRDQGDQPQHF.

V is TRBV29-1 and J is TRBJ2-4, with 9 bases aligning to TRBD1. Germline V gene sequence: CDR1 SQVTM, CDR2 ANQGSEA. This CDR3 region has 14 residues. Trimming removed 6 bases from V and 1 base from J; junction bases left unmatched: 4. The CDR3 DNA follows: TGCAGCGTACAGGGGGCCATCGCCAAAAACATTCAGTACTTC. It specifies CSVQGAIAKNIQYF.

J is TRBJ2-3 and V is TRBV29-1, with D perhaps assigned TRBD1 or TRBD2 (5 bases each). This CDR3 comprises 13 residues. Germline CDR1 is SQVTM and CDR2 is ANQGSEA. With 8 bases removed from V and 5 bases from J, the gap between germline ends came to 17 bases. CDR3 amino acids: CSWGKAERDTQYF. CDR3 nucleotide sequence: TGCAGCTGGGGGAAAGCGGAACGAGATACGCAGTATTTT.

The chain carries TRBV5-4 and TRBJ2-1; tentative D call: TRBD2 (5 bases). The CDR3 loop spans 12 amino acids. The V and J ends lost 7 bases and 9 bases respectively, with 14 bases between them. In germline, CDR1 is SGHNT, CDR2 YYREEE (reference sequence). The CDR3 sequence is CASSMVAGEQFF. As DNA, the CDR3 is TGTGCCAGCTCCATGGTGGCGGGTGAGCAGTTCTTC. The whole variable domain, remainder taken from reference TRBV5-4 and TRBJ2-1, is ETGVTQSPTHLIKTRGQQVTLRCSSQSGHNTVSWYQQALGQGPQFIFQYYREEENGRGNFPPRFSGLQFPNYSSELNVNALELDDSALYLCASSMVAGEQFFGPGTRLTVL.

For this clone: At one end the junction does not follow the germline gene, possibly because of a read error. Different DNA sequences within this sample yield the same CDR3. CDR3 sequence: CASSYLGTQYF. The DNA of the CDR3 is TGTGCCAGCAGCTACTTGGGGACCCAGTACTTC. The V and J genes are TRBV6-5 and TRBJ2-5, with D unclear. Germline V gene sequence: CDR1 MNHEY, CDR2 SVGAGI. This CDR3 region has 11 residues.

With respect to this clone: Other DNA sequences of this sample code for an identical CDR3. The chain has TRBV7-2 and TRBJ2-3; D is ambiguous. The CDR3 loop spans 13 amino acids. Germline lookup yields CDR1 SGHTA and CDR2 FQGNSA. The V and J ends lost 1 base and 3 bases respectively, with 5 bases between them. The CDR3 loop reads CASSLDRTDTQYF. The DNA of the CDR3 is TGTGCCAGCAGCTTAGATCGTACAGATACGCAGTATTTT.